The 31 T cell receptor beta chains reported below all come from one sample, sequenced in a study of T cell repertoires in cytomegalovirus infection. One entry per CDR3 protein, called by TCRdb with MiXCR from the reads. The data hold roughly 630,000 distinct CDR3 sequences, with 20% to 25% observed a single time. The source material was CD8+ T cells from PBMCs. These receptors all come from a human donor in good health (CMV status not recorded). Some clones in this sample may be carry-over from other donors' samples.

This clonotype was found a few times. This sequence joins TRBV29-1 and TRBJ2-2, with unresolved D. V lost 3 bases to trimming and J lost 2 bases, with 7 bases between them. Germline CDR1 reads SQVTM; CDR2 reads ANQGSEA. This CDR3 region has 13 residues. Here the CDR3 reads CSVDPDNTGELFF. The CDR3 DNA reads TGCAGCGTTGATCCAGATAACACCGGGGAGCTGTTTTTT.

This clonotype was seen more than once but under ten times. In nucleotides, the CDR3 is TGCAGTGCTAGAGAAACCGGTGGCGCAAGGCACTCTGGAAACACCATATATTTT. Its translation: CSARETGGARHSGNTIYF. V and J are TRBV20-1 and TRBJ1-3; D is uncertain. V shed 0 bases and J shed 0 bases, with 18 bases lying between them. This CDR3 spans 18 amino acids. CDR1 DFQATT and CDR2 SNEGSKA come from the germline V gene (reference sequence).

This clonotype was seen repeatedly, ten times or more. The V call is TRBV5-1, the J call TRBJ2-3; TRBD2 matches at 7 bases. CDR3 length: 14 residues. Germline V CDR1 and CDR2: SGHRS, YFSETQ. V trimming: 4 bases; J trimming: 3 bases; junction bases outside the gene matches: 5. CDR3 sequence (DNA): TGCGCCAGCAGCCCCGACGGGGGGACAGATACGCAGTATTTT. It translates to CASSPDGGTDTQYF.

CDR3: CSVEQAGGPGDTQYF. The CDR3 region has the DNA TGCAGCGTTGAGCAAGCGGGGGGGCCGGGGGATACGCAGTATTTT. The rearrangement joins TRBV29-1 to TRBJ2-3; 10 bases map to TRBD2. This CDR3 contains 15 residues. Unmatched junction bases numbered 9, after V lost 3 bases and J lost 6 bases. CDR1 SQVTM and CDR2 ANQGSEA come from the germline V gene.

The gene calls are TRBV6-2 or TRBV6-3 and TRBJ2-7; D possibly uses TRBD1 or TRBD2 (5 bases each). Per germline, CDR1 MNHEY and CDR2 SVGEGT. This CDR3 region has 16 residues. The CDR3 here is CASSYSGTPLPEEQYV. DNA of the CDR3: TGTGCCAGCAGCTACTCCGGGACCCCCTTACCTGAGGAGCAGTACGTC.

This clonotype was counted many times. The genes are TRBV6-6 and TRBJ2-1; D might be TRBD1 (6 bases). The CDR3 covers 15 residues. CDR1 MNHNY and CDR2 SVGAGI come from the germline V gene (reference sequence). The V gene lost 2 bases and the J gene lost 7 bases, with 15 bases spanning the gap. The CDR3 sequence: CASSYETGTRNEQFF. CDR3 DNA: TGTGCCAGCAGTTACGAAACCGGGACAAGAAATGAGCAGTTCTTC.

The V and J genes are TRBV2 and TRBJ2-2; no clear D gene. Germline CDR1 reads SNHLY; CDR2 reads FYNNEI. This CDR3 spans 14 amino acids. Trimming took 5 bases from V and 0 from J, leaving 7 bases between them. CDR3 loop: CASSRRTNTGELFF. The CDR3 DNA sequence: TGTGCCAGCAGTCGGCGGACGAACACCGGGGAGCTGTTTTTT. The variable domain in full, with the rest retrieved from reference TRBV2 and TRBJ2-2, is EPEVTQTPSHQVTQMGQEVILRCVPISNHLYFYWYRQILGQKVEFLVSFYNNEISEKSEIFDDQFSVERPDGSNFTLKIRSTKLEDSAMYFCASSRRTNTGELFFGEGSRLTVL.

This clonotype was seen repeatedly, ten times or more. This rearrangement joins TRBV7-2 to TRBJ1-4; tentative D call: TRBD1 (5 bases). Germline values: CDR1 SGHTA, CDR2 FQGNSA. This CDR3 region has 17 residues. Trimming pared 5 bases from V and 0 bases from J, leaving 16 bases between. The CDR3 DNA reads as TGTGCCAGCAGCCCTCGTTGGGGGGGAGCAACTAATGAAAAACTGTTTTTT. The encoded protein is CASSPRWGGATNEKLFF. The full variable domain, in which reference TRBV7-2 and TRBJ1-4 provide the parts outside the CDR3, is GAGVSQSPSNKVTEKGKDVELRCDPISGHTALYWYRQSLGQGLEFLIYFQGNSAPDKSGLPSDRFSAERTGGSVSTLTIQRTQQEDSAVYLCASSPRWGGATNEKLFFGSGTQLSVL.

This clonotype has a handful of counts. The DNA of the CDR3 is TGCGCCAGCAGCTTGGGAGAGGGCCATATGGACGAGCAGTACGTC. Encoded protein: CASSLGEGHMDEQYV. The gene calls are TRBV5-1 and TRBJ2-7; a weak D match, TRBD2 (5 bases). The CDR3 is made up of 15 amino acids. V shed 0 bases and J shed 5 bases, with 15 bases lying between them. The germline CDR1 and CDR2 sequences are SGHRS and YFSETQ.

In nucleotides, the CDR3 is TGCAGTGCTAGAGATCTGGCAGGGTCTCAGTACGAGCAGTACGTC. It specifies CSARDLAGSQYEQYV. The chain is built from TRBV20-1 and TRBJ2-7; tentative D call: TRBD1 (5 bases). Germline lookup yields CDR1 DFQATT and CDR2 SNEGSKA (reference sequence). The CDR3 totals 15 residues. V lost 0 bases and J 4 bases, leaving 16 bases between the germline ends.

V usage is TRBV18 and J usage is TRBJ1-5; weak D call: TRBD1 (5 bases). V dropped 3 bases and J dropped 0 bases, with 9 bases sitting between them. The CDR3 extends over 15 amino acids. The germline gives CDR1 KGHSH, CDR2 LQKENI. The CDR3 reads CASSPWGDSNQPQHF. CDR3 in DNA: TGTGCCAGCTCACCCTGGGGGGATAGCAATCAGCCCCAGCATTTT. Variable domain in full (rest from reference TRBV18 and TRBJ1-5): NAGVMQNPRHLVRRRGQEARLRCSPMKGHSHVYWYRQLPEEGLKFMVYLQKENIIDESGMPKERFSAEFPKEGPSILRIQQVVRGDSAAYFCASSPWGDSNQPQHFGDGTRLSIL.

There are a few counts of this clonotype. V is TRBV12-3 or TRBV12-4 and J is TRBJ2-1; tentatively, D is TRBD2 (6 bases). Trimming stripped 6 bases from V and 8 bases from J, with 8 bases between. The CDR3 is made up of 11 amino acids. The CDR3: CASSRDYEQFF. The CDR3 bases are TGTGCCAGCAGCCGGGACTATGAGCAGTTCTTC.

This rearrangement joins TRBV6-5 to TRBJ2-3; the match to TRBD2 covers 9 bases. There are 17 residues in the CDR3. The junction had 8 bases not matched to a gene; V was cut back by 4 bases and J by 0 bases. Germline V gene sequence: CDR1 MNHEY, CDR2 SVGAGI. CDR3 sequence: CASSLGAGGLSTDTQYF. The CDR3 region has the DNA TGTGCCAGCAGTTTAGGAGCGGGGGGCCTAAGCACAGATACGCAGTATTTT.

This clonotype was detected a few times. The V gene is TRBV12-3 or TRBV12-4, the J gene TRBJ2-7; D is unclear. CDR3 size: 18 residues. The ends were cut back, 3 bases at V and 4 bases at J, with 25 bases in the middle. The CDR3 loop is CASSFRARRSYQNYEQYV. The CDR3 nucleotides are TGTGCCAGCAGTTTTCGGGCCCGTCGGTCCTACCAGAATTACGAGCAGTACGTC.

The chain combines TRBV28 with TRBJ2-3; the match to TRBD2 covers 11 bases. Germline CDR1 and CDR2: MDHEN and SYDVKM. V dropped 5 bases and J dropped 6; count of bases not matched to a gene: 13. This CDR3 is 17 amino acids long. For the CDR3, the DNA is TGTGCCAGCAGTCCCCCCGCTAGCGGGGGGCCACCCGATACGCAGTATTTT. Its translation: CASSPPASGGPPDTQYF.

This clonotype was seen more than once but under ten times. The V and J genes are TRBV6-6 and TRBJ2-7, with D tentatively TRBD2 (5 bases). Germline V gene data show CDR1 as MNHNY and CDR2 as SVGAGI (reference sequence). The CDR3 has 13 amino acids. Trimming cost V 6 bases and J 6 bases, with 15 bases left between them. The CDR3 nucleotides read TGTGCCAGCAGCGGGTTAATAGGAGGCGAGCAGTACGTC. As protein: CASSGLIGGEQYV.

This clonotype was seen a handful of times. The chain has TRBV20-1 and TRBJ2-2; 8 positions agree with TRBD1. CDR3 size: 18 residues. Germline-derived CDR1 and CDR2 are DFQATT and SNEGSKA (reference sequence). Losses at the gene ends were 0 bases for V and 5 bases for J; bases not matched to a gene: 14. The CDR3 is CSARDFTGGRSRTGELFF. CDR3 nucleotides: TGCAGTGCTAGAGACTTCACAGGGGGAAGGTCTCGGACCGGGGAGCTGTTTTTT.

This clonotype has more than one count but fewer than ten. The rearrangement joins TRBV4-1 to TRBJ2-1; D is ambiguous. In germline, CDR1 is MGHRA, CDR2 YSYEKL. V was shortened by 1 base and J by 8 bases, with 9 bases between the two germline ends. This CDR3 contains 13 residues. For the CDR3, the DNA is TGCGCCAGCAGCCAAGTAGGAAGGGATGAGCAGTTCTTC. Protein sequence: CASSQVGRDEQFF.

This clonotype was counted ten times or more. This chain links TRBV7-2 with TRBJ2-5; D might be TRBD2 (5 bases). V dropped 4 bases and J dropped 1 base, with 16 bases sitting between them. CDR3 size: 16 residues. Germline CDR1 reads SGHTA; CDR2 reads FQGNSA. CDR3 sequence (DNA): TGTGCCAGCAGCTCGAGGACTGGGAATAGCCAAGAGACCCAGTACTTC. Translation: CASSSRTGNSQETQYF.

The gene calls are TRBV7-9 and TRBJ1-3, with a possible D match to TRBD1 (5 bases). The CDR3 spans 15 residues. Germline lookup yields CDR1 SEHNR and CDR2 FQNEAQ (reference sequence). V lost 8 bases, J lost 0 bases, and 14 bases lay in between. The CDR3: CASYKGSTSGNTIYF. CDR3 DNA sequence: TGTGCCAGCTATAAGGGGTCAACCTCTGGAAACACCATATATTTT.

At least ten counts were recorded for this clonotype. This chain uses TRBV7-8 with TRBJ2-2, with D perhaps matching TRBD2 (7 bases). This CDR3 region has 18 residues. Trimming shortened V by 0 bases and J by 3 bases, and 17 bases separated the two germline ends. CDR1 and CDR2 (germline): SGHVS, FQNEAQ. The CDR3 bases are TGTGCCAGCAGCTTAGCAATAGGGGGAGGGATGGACACCGGGGAGCTGTTTTTT. Residues: CASSLAIGGGMDTGELFF. The full variable domain, its missing parts supplied by reference TRBV7-8 and TRBJ2-2, is GAGVSQSPRYKVAKRGQDVALRCDPISGHVSLFWYQQALGQGPEFLTYFQNEAQLDKSGLPSDRFFAERPEGSVSTLKIQRTQQEDSAVYLCASSLAIGGGMDTGELFFGEGSRLTVL.

As DNA, the CDR3 is TGTGCCAGCAGTTTGGTTGGCACATCCGATGAGCAGTTCTTC. The encoded protein is CASSLVGTSDEQFF. J is TRBJ2-1 and V is TRBV28; D is ambiguous. Trimming took 3 bases from V and 8 from J, leaving 14 bases between them. Germline V lookup: CDR1 MDHEN, CDR2 SYDVKM. This CDR3 region has 14 residues.

Turning to this clonotype: Being one base from a much bigger clone, this may be a read error. CDR3 residues: CASSSGDHEQFF. DNA of the CDR3: TGTGCCAGCAGCTCGGGGGACCATGAGCAGTTCTTC. V is TRBV7-6 and J is TRBJ2-1, with D tentatively TRBD2 (6 bases). The germline gives CDR1 SGHVS, CDR2 FNYEAQ. The CDR3 spans 12 residues. The V end lost 4 bases, the J end lost 8 bases, and 9 bases lay between the germline ends.

The chain has TRBV7-6 and TRBJ1-2; D remains unclear. Germline loops: CDR1 SGHVS, CDR2 FNYEAQ. This CDR3 is 14 amino acids long. The V end was cut by 1 base, the J end by 4 bases, with 10 bases between. The DNA for the CDR3 is TGTGCCAGCAGCTTAGAACCCTCAGGCTATGGCTACACCTTC. This codes for CASSLEPSGYGYTF.

This clonotype has a handful of counts. The genes are TRBV6-6 and TRBJ2-3; D not certain. V lost 0 bases and J lost 8, with 21 bases in between. The germline V gene has CDR1 MNHNY and CDR2 SVGAGI (reference sequence). The CDR3 has 17 residues. In DNA form, the CDR3 reads TGTGCCAGCAGTTACTCGAACAAGGACCAAGGAACGGGTACGCAGTATTTT. Encoded protein: CASSYSNKDQGTGTQYF.

As regards this clonotype: A junction end diverges from the germline sequence, so it may reflect a read error. This chain links TRBV6-5 with TRBJ2-1; 10 bases line up with TRBD1. CDR3 size: 14 residues. Germline loops: CDR1 MNHEY, CDR2 SVGAGI. In DNA form, the CDR3 reads TGTACCAGCAGTTACGGGACAGGGGTTAATGAGCAGTTCTTC. Its protein is CTSSYGTGVNEQFF.

CDR3 bases: TGTGCCAGCAGTTCAGTTACCCGATCCTACGAGCAGTACTTC. Protein: CASSSVTRSYEQYF. The V and J genes are TRBV12-3 or TRBV12-4 and TRBJ2-7; D not resolved. Trimming left V 4 bases short and J 1 base short, with 11 bases between. The CDR3 loop spans 14 amino acids.

The chain couples TRBV6-6 to TRBJ1-5; D uncertain. This CDR3 has 15 residues. Trimming left V 2 bases short and J 4 bases short, with 12 bases between. CDR1 is MNHNY and CDR2 is SVGAGI in the germline V gene (reference sequence). This chain's CDR3 is CASSYVGKGNQPQHF. CDR3 bases: TGTGCCAGCAGTTACGTGGGGAAAGGAAATCAGCCCCAGCATTTT.

In its sample, this clonotype was seen a few times. The rearrangement links TRBV28 to TRBJ1-4; 7 bases agree with TRBD1. This CDR3 contains 16 residues. The J segment lost 2 bases and the V segment lost 3 bases, leaving 6 bases of the junction unmatched. Germline V gene lookup returns CDR1 MDHEN and CDR2 SYDVKM. The CDR3 region has the DNA TGTGCCAGCAGTTTGGCCAGGGGGTGGACTAATGAAAAACTGTTTTTT. Protein sequence: CASSLARGWTNEKLFF. The full variable domain, completed using reference TRBV28 and TRBJ1-4, is DVKVTQSSRYLVKRTGEKVFLECVQDMDHENMFWYRQDPGLGLRLIYFSYDVKMKEKGDIPEGYSVSREKKERFSLILESASTNQTSMYLCASSLARGWTNEKLFFGSGTQLSVL.

This clonotype was detected only a few times. As DNA, the CDR3 is TGTGCCAGCAGCGTAGATCCAGCGGGGGCCACAGATACGCAGTATTTT. It yields the protein CASSVDPAGATDTQYF. The chain is built from TRBV9 and TRBJ2-3; TRBD2 matches at 8 bases. The CDR3 has 16 amino acids. Germline V lookup: CDR1 SGDLS, CDR2 YYNGEE. Germline trimming cut 0 bases from V and 2 bases from J; bases unmatched to any gene: 5. The entire variable domain, with the rest obtained from reference TRBV9 and TRBJ2-3, is as follows: DSGVTQTPKHLITATGQRVTLRCSPRSGDLSVYWYQQSLDQGLQFLIQYYNGEERAKGNILERFSAQQFPDLHSELNLSSLELGDSALYFCASSVDPAGATDTQYFGPGTRLTVL.

This sequence joins TRBV29-1 and TRBJ1-1; TRBD1 might be the D (6 bases). This CDR3 is 15 amino acids long. With 7 bases removed from V and 0 bases from J, the gap between germline ends came to 18 bases. Per germline, CDR1 SQVTM and CDR2 ANQGSEA. CDR3 sequence reads: CSAWGWGDMNTEAFF. The CDR3 nucleotides read TGCAGCGCCTGGGGCTGGGGGGACATGAACACTGAAGCTTTCTTT.